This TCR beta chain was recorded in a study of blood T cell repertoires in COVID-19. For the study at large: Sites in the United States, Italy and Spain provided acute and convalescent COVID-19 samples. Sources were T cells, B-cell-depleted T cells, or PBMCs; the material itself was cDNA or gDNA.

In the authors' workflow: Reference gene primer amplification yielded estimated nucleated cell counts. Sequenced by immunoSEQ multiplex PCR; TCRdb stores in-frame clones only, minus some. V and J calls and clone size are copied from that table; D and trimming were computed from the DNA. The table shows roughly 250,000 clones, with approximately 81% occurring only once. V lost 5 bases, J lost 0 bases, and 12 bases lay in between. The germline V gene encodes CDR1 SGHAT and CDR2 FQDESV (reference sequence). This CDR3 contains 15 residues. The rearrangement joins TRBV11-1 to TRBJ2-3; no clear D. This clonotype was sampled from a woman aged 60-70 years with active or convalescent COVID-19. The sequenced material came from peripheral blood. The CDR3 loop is CASSLGPYSTDTQYF. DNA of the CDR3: TGTGCCAGCAGCCTTGGCCCATACAGCACAGATACGCAGTATTTT.